Below, 5 T cell receptor beta chains from the same sample are listed, as sequenced in a study of shared clonotypes between healthy human individuals. The protocol was immunoSEQ multiplex PCR, while the TCRdb copy is restricted to in-frame clones and leaves out a portion. Of more than 1.2 million clones in the sample, approximately 98.5% were seen once. The sequencing sample was made of naive CD4+ T cells sorted from blood. This sample's subset: CD45RA+ positively selected. The origin of the receptors is a young man in good health.

The chain recombines TRBV6-5 with TRBJ2-7; the D is unclear. The ends were cut back, 6 bases at V and 5 bases at J, with 14 bases in the middle. CDR3 size: 13 residues. Germline CDR1 and CDR2: MNHEY and SVGAGI. Written as DNA, the CDR3 is TGTGCCAGCAGACAAGACGGGTTTAACGAGCAGTACTTC. It is translated as CASRQDGFNEQYF.

Remarks on this clone: Other DNA sequences in the sample encode the same CDR3. This chain uses TRBV7-3 with TRBJ2-2; perhaps TRBD1 as D (6 bases). V was pared by 3 bases and J by 1 base, with 6 bases between. The CDR3 length is 14 residues. CDR1 and CDR2 (germline): SGHTA, FQGTGA. The CDR3 DNA follows: TGTGCCAGCAGCTTGGACAGGAACACCGGGGAGCTGTTTTTT. Its translation is CASSLDRNTGELFF.

V and J are TRBV11-2 and TRBJ2-7, with D unresolved. The CDR3 has 14 residues. Trimming left V 6 bases short and J 3 bases short, with 15 bases between. Germline CDR1 SGHAT, CDR2 FQNNGV. DNA for the CDR3: TGTGCCAGCAGTCCCAAACCCGGGTACTACGAGCAGTACTTC. Protein sequence: CASSPKPGYYEQYF. Variable domain in full (rest from reference TRBV11-2 and TRBJ2-7): EAGVAQSPRYKIIEKRQSVAFWCNPISGHATLYWYQQILGQGPKLLIQFQNNGVVDDSQLPKDRFSAERLKGVDSTLKIQPAKLEDSAVYLCASSPKPGYYEQYFGPGTRLTVT.

The chain has TRBV6-6 and TRBJ2-2; D is undetermined. With 0 bases removed from V and 6 bases from J, the gap between germline ends came to 5 bases. Germline lookup yields CDR1 MNHNY and CDR2 SVGAGI (reference sequence). The CDR3 length is 13 residues. CDR3 DNA sequence: TGTGCCAGCAGTTACTCTGTTGCCGGGGAGCTGTTTTTT. Its translation is CASSYSVAGELFF.

V usage is TRBV27 and J usage is TRBJ2-6; D possibly corresponds to TRBD2 (6 bases). Between the trimmed V and J ends, which lost 5 bases and 4 bases, there was a span of 15 bases. The germline CDR1 and CDR2 sequences are MNHEY and SMNVEV (reference sequence). The CDR3 has 16 residues. Here the CDR3 DNA reads TGTGCCAGCAGTGTCGGCCAAGGAGGGGGGGCCAACGTCCTGACTTTC. It is translated as CASSVGQGGGANVLTF.